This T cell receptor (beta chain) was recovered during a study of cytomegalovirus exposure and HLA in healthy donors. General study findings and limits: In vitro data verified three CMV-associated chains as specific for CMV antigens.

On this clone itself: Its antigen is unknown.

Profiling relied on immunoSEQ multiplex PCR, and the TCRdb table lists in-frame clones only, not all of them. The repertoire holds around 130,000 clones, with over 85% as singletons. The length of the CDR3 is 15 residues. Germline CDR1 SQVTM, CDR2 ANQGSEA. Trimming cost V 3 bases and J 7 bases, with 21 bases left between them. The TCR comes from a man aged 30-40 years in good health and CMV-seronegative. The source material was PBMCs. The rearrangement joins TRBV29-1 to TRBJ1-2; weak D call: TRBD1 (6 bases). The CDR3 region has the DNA TGCAGCGTTGATTACCCCATGTTGAGAGGGGGTGGCTACACCTTC. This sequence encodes CSVDYPMLRGGGYTF.